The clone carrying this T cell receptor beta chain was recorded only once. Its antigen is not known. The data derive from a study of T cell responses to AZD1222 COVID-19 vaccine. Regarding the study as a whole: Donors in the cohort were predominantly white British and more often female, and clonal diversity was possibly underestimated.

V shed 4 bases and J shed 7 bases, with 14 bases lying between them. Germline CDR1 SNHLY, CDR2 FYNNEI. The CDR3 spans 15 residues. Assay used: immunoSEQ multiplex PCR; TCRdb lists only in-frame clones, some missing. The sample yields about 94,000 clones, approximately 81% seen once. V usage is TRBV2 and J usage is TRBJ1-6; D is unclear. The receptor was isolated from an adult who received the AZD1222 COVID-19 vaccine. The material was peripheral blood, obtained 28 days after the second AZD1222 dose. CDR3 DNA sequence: TGTGCCAGCAGTGTTAAGGGATCGTCAAATTCACCCCTCCACTTT. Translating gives CASSVKGSSNSPLHF.